These T cell receptor beta chains were read from a single sample in a study of neurological immune-mediated disorders. In TCRdb, the 5' RACE reads were re-called with MiXCR into one record per CDR3 protein. Of 15,000 to 20,000 distinct CDR3 sequences listed, around a quarter are singletons. The source material was PBMCs. The receptors derive from a man aged 50-59 years with HTLV-1-associated myelopathy (HAM/TSP). Each CDR3 is given with its conserved first and last residue. Each record gives: D gene, V gene, clone size, CDR3 protein. The D gene is left open where the match is weak. Size is omitted from some rows. Given values are once, few, many or a class for expanded clones.

d_gene: -
v_gene: TRBV5-1
abundance: many
CDR3aa: CASSSGDEQYF

d_gene: TRBD1
v_gene: TRBV4-1
abundance: few
CDR3aa: CASSQDYGTGGGNQPQHF

d_gene: -
v_gene: TRBV7-2
abundance: -
CDR3aa: CASSFYICSARLEAVPYNEQFF

d_gene: TRBD1
v_gene: TRBV19
abundance: -
CDR3aa: CASSIETGGYEQYF

d_gene: -
v_gene: TRBV2
abundance: few
CDR3aa: CASSVPWGVETQYF

d_gene: -
v_gene: TRBV5-1
abundance: -
CDR3aa: CASSLGGANTEAFF

d_gene: -
v_gene: TRBV11-2
abundance: few
CDR3aa: CASSQQFAEQYF

d_gene: -
v_gene: TRBV2
abundance: few
CDR3aa: CASSAPTYEQYF

d_gene: TRBD1
v_gene: TRBV5-1
abundance: many
CDR3aa: CASSPGTGPYEQYF

d_gene: TRBD1
v_gene: TRBV7-8
abundance: -
CDR3aa: CASSDRQGLNEQFF

d_gene: TRBD2
v_gene: TRBV18
abundance: few
CDR3aa: CASSPTTSGGTNNEQFF

d_gene: -
v_gene: TRBV12-3/TRBV12-4
abundance: few
CDR3aa: CASSQGVKGEQYF

d_gene: -
v_gene: TRBV10-3
abundance: -
CDR3aa: CAISENPQDTQYF

d_gene: -
v_gene: TRBV18
abundance: -
CDR3aa: CASSRSGEEQYF

d_gene: -
v_gene: TRBV20-1
abundance: many
CDR3aa: CSANTPGLYNEQFF

d_gene: -
v_gene: TRBV20-1
abundance: many
CDR3aa: CSARDTYEQYF

d_gene: -
v_gene: TRBV7-9
abundance: many
CDR3aa: CASSRDVEQFF

d_gene: -
v_gene: TRBV20-1
abundance: -
CDR3aa: CSATRTYNEQFF

d_gene: TRBD1
v_gene: TRBV13
abundance: large
CDR3aa: CASSYGQVANEQFF

d_gene: TRBD1
v_gene: TRBV12-3/TRBV12-4
abundance: many
CDR3aa: CASSIDRALTEAFF

d_gene: -
v_gene: TRBV7-9
abundance: few
CDR3aa: CASSPPGAPYYGYTF

d_gene: -
v_gene: TRBV29-1
abundance: -
CDR3aa: CSVGRGRTDTQYF

d_gene: -
v_gene: TRBV14
abundance: few
CDR3aa: CASSLRETTEAFF

d_gene: -
v_gene: TRBV5-6
abundance: -
CDR3aa: CASSLVAPGTYSNQPQHF

d_gene: TRBD1
v_gene: TRBV7-2
abundance: -
CDR3aa: CASNRDRYGYTF

d_gene: TRBD1
v_gene: TRBV7-7
abundance: few
CDR3aa: CASSQDRDDEQFF

d_gene: TRBD1
v_gene: TRBV7-9
abundance: -
CDR3aa: CASITDRGAEAFF

d_gene: TRBD1
v_gene: TRBV6-5
abundance: many
CDR3aa: CASSTTTVPGGTQYF

d_gene: -
v_gene: TRBV7-2
abundance: few
CDR3aa: CASSLRAFGETQYF

d_gene: -
v_gene: TRBV7-2
abundance: few
CDR3aa: CASSLQSYSYNEQFF

d_gene: -
v_gene: TRBV28
abundance: -
CDR3aa: CASSPIGGDNAETQYF

d_gene: -
v_gene: TRBV7-8
abundance: many
CDR3aa: CASSPPQGHNEQFF

d_gene: TRBD1
v_gene: TRBV7-2
abundance: -
CDR3aa: CASSTLNRGPTYEQYF

d_gene: -
v_gene: TRBV18
abundance: -
CDR3aa: CASSPPETYTDTQYF

d_gene: TRBD2
v_gene: TRBV5-1
abundance: -
CDR3aa: CASSLVAGVDNEQFF

d_gene: -
v_gene: TRBV5-1
abundance: -
CDR3aa: CASSLAALSTDTQYF

d_gene: -
v_gene: TRBV20-1
abundance: few
CDR3aa: CSARVGGSTDTQYF

d_gene: -
v_gene: TRBV9
abundance: -
CDR3aa: CASSVGGPGEQFF

d_gene: -
v_gene: TRBV7-8
abundance: -
CDR3aa: CASSGVGVTNTGELFF

d_gene: TRBD1
v_gene: TRBV19
abundance: -
CDR3aa: CASTSADRVNEQFF

d_gene: -
v_gene: TRBV12-3/TRBV12-4
abundance: -
CDR3aa: CASSAGAGRDQPQHF

d_gene: -
v_gene: TRBV12-3/TRBV12-4
abundance: many
CDR3aa: CASSLDGRGQAKNIQYF